This TCR beta chain was captured by sequencing in a study of shared clonotypes between healthy human individuals. A word on this clone: Additional DNA sequences in this sample encode the identical CDR3.

Naive CD8 cells, CD45RO-negative and positively selected for CCR7, excluded terminally differentiated effector memory CD45RA+ cells. Measured with immunoSEQ multiplex PCR; TCRdb has only the in-frame clones, and not every one. The repertoire holds fewer than 1 million clones, with about 96% as singletons. This CDR3 has 14 amino acids. V was shortened by 2 bases and J by 1 base, with 5 bases between the two germline ends. Per the germline V gene, CDR1 is MNHEY and CDR2 is SMNVEV (reference sequence). The receptor comes from a man aged 30-40 years in good health. The material sequenced was naive CD8+ T cells sorted from blood. The chain is built from TRBV27 and TRBJ2-2; D is possibly TRBD1 (5 bases). CDR3 sequence: CASSLTGNTGELFF. The DNA for the CDR3 is TGTGCCAGCAGTTTAACAGGGAACACCGGGGAGCTGTTTTTT.